The 13 T cell receptor beta chains listed next were all sequenced from one sample in a study of blood T cell repertoires in COVID-19. Some clones are missing from TCRdb's copy, which holds only in-frame ones; the method was immunoSEQ multiplex PCR. The repertoire holds 200,000 to 250,000 clones, with 84% as singletons. The specimen sequenced was peripheral blood. These receptors were collected from a woman older than 75 with COVID-19, enrolled during active disease.

A few counts support this clone. The chain joins TRBV6-5 to TRBJ2-7; TRBD2 agrees at 7 bases. Per germline, CDR1 MNHEY and CDR2 SVGAGI. CDR3 size: 14 residues. Germline trimming cut 0 bases from V and 7 bases from J; bases unmatched to any gene: 6. The CDR3 DNA reads as TGTGCCAGCAGTTACTCGGGGGGGGGAGGGGAGCAGTACTTC. Its translation: CASSYSGGGGEQYF.

The gene calls are TRBV7-6 and TRBJ2-5, with D possibly being TRBD2 (5 bases). V was shortened by 2 bases and J by 8 bases, with 12 bases between the two germline ends. The germline CDR1 and CDR2 sequences are SGHVS and FNYEAQ. This CDR3 is 13 amino acids long. CDR3 loop: CASSLSQRQTQYF. The CDR3 nucleotides read TGTGCCAGCAGCTTATCTCAGCGGCAAACCCAGTACTTC.

The rearrangement links TRBV30 to TRBJ1-1; D uncertain. CDR3 length: 11 residues. V was shortened by 4 bases and J by 4 bases, with 7 bases between the two germline ends. CDR1 GTSNPN and CDR2 SVGIG come from the germline V gene (reference sequence). The CDR3 DNA follows: TGTGCCTGGACGGTAACCACTGAAGCTTTCTTT. Protein product: CAWTVTTEAFF. Combining the CDR3 with reference TRBV30 and TRBJ1-1 gives the whole variable domain SQTIHQWPATLVQPVGSPLSLECTVEGTSNPNLYWYRQAAGRGLQLLFYSVGIGQISSEVPQNLSASRPQDRQFILSSKKLLLSDSGFYLCAWTVTTEAFFGQGTRLTVV.

V and J are TRBV10-3 and TRBJ1-1; TRBD1 matches 7 bases. The CDR3 covers 13 residues. The germline CDR1 and CDR2 sequences are ENHRY and SYGVKD. The V gene end was trimmed by 10 bases and the J gene end by 4 bases; junction bases not matched to a gene: 9. Written as DNA, the CDR3 is TGTGCCACCTTGTCCACAGGGGCCACTGAAGCTTTCTTT. It encodes CATLSTGATEAFF.

The chain recombines TRBV5-4 with TRBJ2-1; 16 nucleotides line up with TRBD2. Germline CDR1 SGHNT, CDR2 YYREEE (reference sequence). This CDR3 contains 18 residues. The J segment lost 0 bases and the V segment lost 3 bases, leaving 3 bases of the junction unmatched. As DNA, the CDR3 is TGTGCCAGCAGCTCAGGGACTAGCGGGAGGGTCTCCTACAATGAGCAGTTCTTC. It encodes CASSSGTSGRVSYNEQFF.

V usage is TRBV28 and J usage is TRBJ1-3, with D uncertain. CDR1 and CDR2 (germline): MDHEN, SYDVKM. V was cut by 3 bases and J by 7 bases, with 22 bases left in between. The length of the CDR3 is 17 residues. CDR3 sequence reads: CASSLPAVAFVGNTIYF. CDR3 in DNA: TGTGCCAGCAGTTTGCCCGCGGTCGCCTTTGTTGGGAACACCATATATTTT.

This chain joins TRBV5-6 and TRBJ2-1, with D tentatively TRBD1 (6 bases). The CDR3 is made up of 15 amino acids. V was trimmed by 3 bases and J by 9 bases, leaving 19 bases between them. CDR1 is SGHDT, CDR2 YYEEEE, per germline. Here the CDR3 DNA reads TGTGCCAGCAGCTCGGGACCTGGGACACACGTTGAGCAGTTCTTC. Amino acids: CASSSGPGTHVEQFF.

This chain connects TRBV12-3 or TRBV12-4 to TRBJ2-1; D not resolved. The V gene lost 2 bases and the J gene lost 5 bases, with 4 bases spanning the gap. CDR3 length equals 12 residues. This CDR3 reads CASSLHNNEQFF. For the CDR3, the DNA is TGTGCCAGCAGTTTACACAACAATGAGCAGTTCTTC.

The V and J genes are TRBV5-4 and TRBJ1-1; the D gene is possibly TRBD1 (5 bases). The CDR3 extends over 14 amino acids. CDR1 SGHNT and CDR2 YYREEE come from the germline V gene (reference sequence). Trimming stripped 0 bases from V and 5 bases from J, with 11 bases between. CDR3 coding DNA: TGTGCCAGCAGCTTGGATCAGGGATTGACTGAAGCTTTCTTT. As protein: CASSLDQGLTEAFF.

The CDR3, as DNA: TGTGCCAGCAGCGATGGGGAGAGCACTGAAGCTTTCTTT. Its translation is CASSDGESTEAFF. The rearrangement uses TRBV9 and TRBJ1-1; D gene ambiguous. Trimming took 3 bases from V and 4 from J, leaving 10 bases between them. The germline gives CDR1 SGDLS, CDR2 YYNGEE. This CDR3 contains 13 residues.

This clone was detected a few times. The chain employs TRBV5-1 and TRBJ2-2, with D perhaps TRBD1 (6 bases). Per the germline V gene, CDR1 is SGHRS and CDR2 is YFSETQ. The CDR3 covers 15 residues. V was pared by 2 bases and J by 5 bases, with 13 bases between. CDR3 region: CASSFGAGDTGELFF. In DNA form, the CDR3 reads TGCGCCAGCAGCTTCGGGGCAGGGGATACCGGGGAGCTGTTTTTT.

The chain is built from TRBV27 and TRBJ2-7; D is perhaps TRBD1 (6 bases). V lost 8 bases and J 6 bases, leaving 17 bases between the germline ends. The CDR3 covers 13 residues. Per germline, CDR1 MNHEY and CDR2 SMNVEV (reference sequence). The CDR3 DNA reads TGTGCCAGCGCCGCATCTGGGGGCGGCGAGCAGTACTTC. Its translation: CASAASGGGEQYF.

The chain couples TRBV9 to TRBJ2-3; 7 bases line up with TRBD2. CDR3 length equals 16 residues. The V segment lost 3 bases and the J segment 2 bases; nucleotides outside the gene matches: 9. Germline-derived CDR1 and CDR2 are SGDLS and YYNGEE. The CDR3 sequence: CASSATSGVATDTQYF. The CDR3 DNA sequence: TGTGCCAGCAGCGCGACGAGCGGGGTGGCCACAGATACGCAGTATTTT. The whole variable domain, remainder taken from reference TRBV9 and TRBJ2-3, is DSGVTQTPKHLITATGQRVTLRCSPRSGDLSVYWYQQSLDQGLQFLIQYYNGEERAKGNILERFSAQQFPDLHSELNLSSLELGDSALYFCASSATSGVATDTQYFGPGTRLTVL.